This paragraph reports one T cell receptor beta chain. The CDR3 spans 12 residues. Trimming took 3 bases from V and 2 from J, leaving 4 bases between them. Germline CDR1 and CDR2: SGHNT and YYREEE (reference sequence). Profiling relied on immunoSEQ multiplex PCR, and the TCRdb table lists in-frame clones only, not all of them. The data hold some 87,000 clones, with about 80% observed a single time. The sample originates from a study of a mutant IDH1 vaccine in newly diagnosed glioma. Time point: baseline, week 1 (first vaccination visit). Treatment of the sample: pre-vaccination baseline after standard-of-care therapy. Each donor presented with a new WHO grade 3 or 4 astrocytoma that tested IDH1-mutant and showed ATRX loss.

Sequences were derived from PBMCs, sampled from a glioma patient treated with radiotherapy, temozolomide or both. The V call is TRBV5-4, the J call TRBJ2-3; no definite D call. This receptor was identified in a man aged 40-49 years with glioma. CDR3 protein: CASSWDTDTQYF. The CDR3, as DNA: TGTGCCAGCAGCTGGGACACAGATACGCAGTATTTT.